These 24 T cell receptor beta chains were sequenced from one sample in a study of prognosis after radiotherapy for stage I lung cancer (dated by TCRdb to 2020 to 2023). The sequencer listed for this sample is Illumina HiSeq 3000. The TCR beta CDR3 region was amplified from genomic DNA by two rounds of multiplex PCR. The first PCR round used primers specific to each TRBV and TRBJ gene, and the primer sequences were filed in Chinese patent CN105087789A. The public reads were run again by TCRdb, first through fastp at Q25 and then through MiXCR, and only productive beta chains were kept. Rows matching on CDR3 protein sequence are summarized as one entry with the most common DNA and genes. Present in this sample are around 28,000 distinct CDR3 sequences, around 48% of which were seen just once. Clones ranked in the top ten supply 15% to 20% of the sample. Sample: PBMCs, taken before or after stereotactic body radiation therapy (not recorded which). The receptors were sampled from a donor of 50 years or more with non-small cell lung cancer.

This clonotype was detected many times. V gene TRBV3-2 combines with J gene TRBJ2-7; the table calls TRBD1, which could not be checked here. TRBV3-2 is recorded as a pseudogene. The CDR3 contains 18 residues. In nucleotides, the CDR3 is TGTGCCAGCTGCCCCTCGCGAGGGGCGCGGCGTTTCGTAGACTCGGGGTACTTC. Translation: CASCPSRGARRFVDSGYF.

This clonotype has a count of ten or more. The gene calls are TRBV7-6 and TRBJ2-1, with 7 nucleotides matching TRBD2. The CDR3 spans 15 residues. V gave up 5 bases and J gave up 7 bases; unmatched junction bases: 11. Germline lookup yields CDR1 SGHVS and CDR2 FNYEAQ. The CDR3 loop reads CASSPRTSLGNEQFF. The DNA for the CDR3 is TGTGCCAGCAGCCCAAGGACTAGTTTGGGGAATGAGCAGTTCTTC.

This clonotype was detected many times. The CDR3 region is CASSLAGLYSYNEQFF. The CDR3 DNA reads as TGTGCCAGCAGCTTGGCGGGACTATACTCCTACAATGAGCAGTTCTTC. The chain uses TRBV11-1 and TRBJ2-1; 7 nucleotides line up with TRBD2. Germline lookup yields CDR1 SGHAT and CDR2 FQDESV (reference sequence). The CDR3 sequence is 16 residues long. With 3 bases clipped from V and 0 bases from J, the junction kept 5 bases outside the gene matches.

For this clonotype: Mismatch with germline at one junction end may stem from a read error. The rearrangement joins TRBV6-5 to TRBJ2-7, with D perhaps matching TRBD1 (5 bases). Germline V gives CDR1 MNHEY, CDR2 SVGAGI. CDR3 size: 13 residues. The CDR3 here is CSSSYLNRFEQYF. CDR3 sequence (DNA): TGTTCCAGCAGTTACTTGAACAGGTTCGAGCAGTACTTC.

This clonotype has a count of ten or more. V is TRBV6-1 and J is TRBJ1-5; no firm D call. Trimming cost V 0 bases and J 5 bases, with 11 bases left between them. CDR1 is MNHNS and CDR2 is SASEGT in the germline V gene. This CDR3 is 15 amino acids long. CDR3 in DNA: TGTGCCAGCAGTGAAGCGGAAGGGTTCTATCAGCCCCAGCATTTT. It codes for CASSEAEGFYQPQHF.

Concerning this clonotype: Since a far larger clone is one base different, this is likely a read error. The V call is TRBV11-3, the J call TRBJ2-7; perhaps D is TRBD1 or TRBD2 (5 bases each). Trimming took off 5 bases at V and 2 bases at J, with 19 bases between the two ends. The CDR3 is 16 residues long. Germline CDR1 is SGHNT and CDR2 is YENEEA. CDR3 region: CASSPRARGTTYEQYF. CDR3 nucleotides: TGTGCCAGCAGCCCCCGGGCTAGAGGGACCACCTACGAGCAGTACTTC.

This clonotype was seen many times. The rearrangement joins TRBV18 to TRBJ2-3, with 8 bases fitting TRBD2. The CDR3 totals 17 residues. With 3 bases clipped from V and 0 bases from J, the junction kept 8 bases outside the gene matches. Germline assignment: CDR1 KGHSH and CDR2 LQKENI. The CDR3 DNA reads TGTGCCAGCTCACCGGTAACGGGAGGGACTAGCACAGATACGCAGTATTTT. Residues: CASSPVTGGTSTDTQYF.

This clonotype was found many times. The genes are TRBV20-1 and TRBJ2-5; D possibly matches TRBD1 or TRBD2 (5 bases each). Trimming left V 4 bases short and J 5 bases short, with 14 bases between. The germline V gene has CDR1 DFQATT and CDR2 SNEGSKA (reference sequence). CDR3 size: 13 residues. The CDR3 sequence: CSAIQYGAETQYF. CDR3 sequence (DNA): TGCAGTGCTATACAGTACGGGGCGGAGACCCAGTACTTC.

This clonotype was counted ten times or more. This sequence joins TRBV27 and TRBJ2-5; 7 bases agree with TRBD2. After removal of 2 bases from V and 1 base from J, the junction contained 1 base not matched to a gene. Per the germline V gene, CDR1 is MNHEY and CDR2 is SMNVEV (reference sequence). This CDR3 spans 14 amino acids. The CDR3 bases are TGTGCCAGCAGTTTAGGGGGGGGCCAAGAGACCCAGTACTTC. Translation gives CASSLGGGQETQYF.

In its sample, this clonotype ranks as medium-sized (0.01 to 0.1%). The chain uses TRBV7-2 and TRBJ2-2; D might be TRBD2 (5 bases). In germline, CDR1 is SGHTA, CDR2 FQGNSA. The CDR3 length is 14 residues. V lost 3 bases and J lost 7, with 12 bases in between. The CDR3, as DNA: TGTGCCAGCAGCTTTATACTAGGAGACGGGGAGCTGTTTTTT. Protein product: CASSFILGDGELFF.

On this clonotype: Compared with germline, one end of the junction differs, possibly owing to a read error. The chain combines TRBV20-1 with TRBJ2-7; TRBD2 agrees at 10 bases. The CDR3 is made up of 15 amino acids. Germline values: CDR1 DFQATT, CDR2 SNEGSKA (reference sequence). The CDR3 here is CSDLEASGRVGEKYF. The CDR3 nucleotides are TGCAGTGACCTGGAGGCTAGCGGGAGAGTGGGCGAGAAGTACTTC.

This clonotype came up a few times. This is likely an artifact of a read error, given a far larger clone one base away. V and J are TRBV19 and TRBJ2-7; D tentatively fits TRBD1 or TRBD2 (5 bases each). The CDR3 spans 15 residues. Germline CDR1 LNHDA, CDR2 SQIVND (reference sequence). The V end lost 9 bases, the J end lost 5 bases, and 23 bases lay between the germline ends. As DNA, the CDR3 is TGTGCCAGCAGCTTAGGCCTGGGACGGGGCGACGAGCAGTACTTC. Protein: CASSLGLGRGDEQYF.

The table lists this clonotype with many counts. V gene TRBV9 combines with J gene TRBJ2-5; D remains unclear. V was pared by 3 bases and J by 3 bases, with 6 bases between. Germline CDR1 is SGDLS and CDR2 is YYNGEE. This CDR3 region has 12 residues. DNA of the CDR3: TGTGCCAGCAGCGACCCAGAAGAGACCCAGTACTTC. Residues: CASSDPEETQYF.

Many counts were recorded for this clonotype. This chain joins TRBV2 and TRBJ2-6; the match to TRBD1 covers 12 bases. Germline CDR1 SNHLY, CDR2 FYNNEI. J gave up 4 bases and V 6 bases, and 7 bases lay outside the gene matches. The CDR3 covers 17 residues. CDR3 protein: CASRGTGGAPGANVLTF. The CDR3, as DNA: TGTGCCAGCAGGGGGACAGGGGGCGCACCCGGGGCCAACGTCCTGACTTTC.

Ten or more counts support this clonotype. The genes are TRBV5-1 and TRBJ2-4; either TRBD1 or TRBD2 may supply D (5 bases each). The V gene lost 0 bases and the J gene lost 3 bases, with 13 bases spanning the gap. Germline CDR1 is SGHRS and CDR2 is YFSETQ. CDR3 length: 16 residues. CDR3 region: CASSLDAQRGKNIQYF. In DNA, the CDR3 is TGCGCCAGCAGCTTGGATGCCCAGAGGGGCAAAAACATTCAGTACTTC.

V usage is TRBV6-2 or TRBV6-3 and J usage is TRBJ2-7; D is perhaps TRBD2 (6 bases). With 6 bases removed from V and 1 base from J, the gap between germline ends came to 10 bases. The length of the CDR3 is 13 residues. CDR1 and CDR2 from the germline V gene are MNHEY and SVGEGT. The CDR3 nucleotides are TGTGCCAGCAGAGTAGCGGCGTCCTACGAGCAGTACTTC. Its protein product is CASRVAASYEQYF.

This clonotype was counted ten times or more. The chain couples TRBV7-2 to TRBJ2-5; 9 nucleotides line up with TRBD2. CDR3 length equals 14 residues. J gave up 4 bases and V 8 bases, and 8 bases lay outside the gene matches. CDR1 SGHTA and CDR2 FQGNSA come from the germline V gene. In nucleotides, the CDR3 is TGTGCCAGCGGCGGGAGGGCCCCCAGAGAGACCCAGTACTTC. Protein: CASGGRAPRETQYF.

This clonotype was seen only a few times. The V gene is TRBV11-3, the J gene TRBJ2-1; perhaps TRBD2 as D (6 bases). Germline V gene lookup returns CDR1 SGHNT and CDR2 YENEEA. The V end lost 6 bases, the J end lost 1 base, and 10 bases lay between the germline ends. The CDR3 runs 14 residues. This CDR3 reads CASSLSGSYNEQFF. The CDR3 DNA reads TGTGCCAGCAGTCTGAGCGGGTCCTACAATGAGCAGTTCTTC.

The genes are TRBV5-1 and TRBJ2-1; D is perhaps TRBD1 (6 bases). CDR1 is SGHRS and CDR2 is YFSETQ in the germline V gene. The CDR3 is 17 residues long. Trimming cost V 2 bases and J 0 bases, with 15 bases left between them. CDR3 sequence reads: CASSFEAQGISYNEQFF. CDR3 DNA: TGCGCCAGCAGCTTTGAAGCCCAGGGGATCTCCTACAATGAGCAGTTCTTC.

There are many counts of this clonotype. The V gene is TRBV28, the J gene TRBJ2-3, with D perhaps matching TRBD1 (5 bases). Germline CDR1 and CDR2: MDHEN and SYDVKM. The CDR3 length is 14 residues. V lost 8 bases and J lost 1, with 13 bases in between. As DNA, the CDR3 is TGTGCCAGCCGCACTCCCAGGGGCACAGATACGCAGTATTTT. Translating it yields CASRTPRGTDTQYF.

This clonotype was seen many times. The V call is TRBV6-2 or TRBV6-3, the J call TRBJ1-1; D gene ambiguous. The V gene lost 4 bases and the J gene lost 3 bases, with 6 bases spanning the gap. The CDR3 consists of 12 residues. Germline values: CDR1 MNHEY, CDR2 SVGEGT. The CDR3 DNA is TGTGCCAGCAGTTTTCAGGACACTGAAGCTTTCTTT. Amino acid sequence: CASSFQDTEAFF.

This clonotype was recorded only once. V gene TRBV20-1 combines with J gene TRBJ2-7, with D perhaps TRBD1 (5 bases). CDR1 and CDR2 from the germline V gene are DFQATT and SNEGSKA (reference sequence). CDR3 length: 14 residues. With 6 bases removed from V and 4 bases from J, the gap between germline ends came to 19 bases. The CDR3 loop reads CSAGYLGRGYEQYF. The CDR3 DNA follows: TGCAGTGCCGGTTATCTGGGTAGGGGATACGAGCAGTACTTC.

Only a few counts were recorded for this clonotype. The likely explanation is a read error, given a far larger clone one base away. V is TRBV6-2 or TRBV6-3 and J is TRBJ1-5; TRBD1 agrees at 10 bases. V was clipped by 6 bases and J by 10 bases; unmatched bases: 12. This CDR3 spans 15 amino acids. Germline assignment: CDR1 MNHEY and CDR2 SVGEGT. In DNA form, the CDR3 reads TGTGCCAGCAGAATGACAGGGGGCTCCCACCATCCCCAGCATTTT. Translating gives CASRMTGGSHHPQHF.

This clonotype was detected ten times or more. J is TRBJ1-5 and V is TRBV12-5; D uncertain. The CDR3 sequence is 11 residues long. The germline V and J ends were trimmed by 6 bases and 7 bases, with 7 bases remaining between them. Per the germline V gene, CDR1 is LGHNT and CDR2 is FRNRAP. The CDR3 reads CASGSGQPQHF. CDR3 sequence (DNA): TGTGCTAGTGGCTCCGGGCAGCCCCAGCATTTT.